The 17 T cell receptor beta chains below all came from one sample that was sequenced in a study of cytomegalovirus exposure and HLA in healthy donors. PCR involved 60 Vbeta and 13 Jbeta primers. TCRdb's table, derived via immunoSEQ multiplex PCR, lists solely in-frame clones and lacks some. Here the sample spans about 100,000 clones, about 76% being singletons. Sequenced: PBMCs. These receptors came from a man aged 35 to 55 in good health and CMV-seropositive.

The DNA of the CDR3 is TGTGCCATCAGTGAGCTAGCGGGGGTCCTCAATGAGCAGTTCTTC. Its translation: CAISELAGVLNEQFF. The chain uses TRBV10-3 and TRBJ2-1; 10 bases are a match to TRBD2. This CDR3 region has 15 residues. Trimming at V came to 2 bases and at J to 6 bases, leaving 4 bases not matched to a gene. The V gene's germline CDR1 is ENHRY and CDR2 SYGVKD.

This clone was seen only once. The chain couples TRBV28 to TRBJ2-2; 8 bases are shared with TRBD2. Germline values: CDR1 MDHEN, CDR2 SYDVKM. V shed 4 bases and J 1 base; nucleotides not matched to a gene: 8. The CDR3 totals 17 residues. CDR3 DNA sequence: TGTGCCAGCAGTTGGGGACCCGGGACTAGGAACACCGGGGAGCTGTTTTTT. This codes for CASSWGPGTRNTGELFF.

This chain links TRBV7-9 with TRBJ2-7; D remains ambiguous. The CDR3 consists of 10 residues. The ends were cut back, 6 bases at V and 3 bases at J, with 3 bases in the middle. The germline CDR1 and CDR2 sequences are SEHNR and FQNEAQ (reference sequence). The CDR3 loop is CASSLYEQYF. The CDR3 DNA follows: TGTGCCAGCAGTCTCTACGAGCAGTACTTC.

This clone was seen just once. The gene calls are TRBV6-6 and TRBJ2-7, with 9 nucleotides matching TRBD1. This CDR3 region has 15 residues. The trim removed 7 bases at V and 2 bases at J, leaving 9 bases unmatched. From germline, CDR1 is MNHNY and CDR2 SVGAGI (reference sequence). CDR3 region: CASNGGTGNAYEQYF. In DNA form, the CDR3 reads TGTGCCAGCAACGGAGGGACAGGGAATGCCTACGAGCAGTACTTC.

This chain joins TRBV27 and TRBJ1-2; TRBD1 is a possible D gene (5 bases). There are 14 residues in the CDR3. Trimming shortened V by 3 bases and J by 4 bases, and 12 bases separated the two germline ends. The germline CDR1 and CDR2 sequences are MNHEY and SMNVEV (reference sequence). The CDR3 DNA reads as TGTGCCAGCAGTTTCGGGGGAAAGGGCTATGGCTACACCTTC. Its translation: CASSFGGKGYGYTF.

The V and J genes are TRBV7-3 and TRBJ1-1; 9 bases are shared with TRBD1. V shed 6 bases and J 2 bases; nucleotides not matched to a gene: 4. This CDR3 is built from 14 residues. Germline CDR1 SGHTA, CDR2 FQGTGA. DNA for the CDR3: TGTGCCAGCAGAGAACAGGGGGCTAACACTGAAGCTTTCTTT. This gives the protein CASREQGANTEAFF. The full variable domain, in which reference TRBV7-3 and TRBJ1-1 provide the parts outside the CDR3, is GAGVSQTPSNKVTEKGKYVELRCDPISGHTALYWYRQSLGQGPEFLIYFQGTGAADDSGLPNDRFFAVRPEGSVSTLKIQRTERGDSAVYLCASREQGANTEAFFGQGTRLTVV.

The chain combines TRBV5-1 with TRBJ2-2; TRBD2 aligns across 9 bases. Germline V gene data show CDR1 as SGHRS and CDR2 as YFSETQ. The CDR3 runs to 16 residues. V lost 4 bases and J lost 8; bases outside the gene matches: 12. CDR3 sequence reads: CASSPSGNPDTGELFF. As DNA, the CDR3 is TGCGCCAGCAGCCCTAGCGGGAACCCAGATACTGGGGAGCTGTTTTTT.

The rearrangement uses TRBV27 and TRBJ2-1, with TRBD1 matching over 9 bases. Germline V lookup: CDR1 MNHEY, CDR2 SMNVEV (reference sequence). Losses at the gene ends were 6 bases for V and 10 bases for J; bases not matched to a gene: 13. The CDR3 has 15 residues. The CDR3 loop reads CASRLEGQGFGEQFF. In DNA form, the CDR3 reads TGTGCCAGCAGGCTAGAGGGACAGGGATTCGGGGAGCAGTTCTTC.

This chain's CDR3 is CASSSGGRSGNTIYF. CDR3 in DNA: TGTGCCAGCAGCTCAGGGGGTCGGTCTGGAAACACCATATATTTT. The chain is built from TRBV5-4 and TRBJ1-3, with 7 positions matching TRBD1. This CDR3 is built from 15 residues. The germline V gene has CDR1 SGHNT and CDR2 YYREEE (reference sequence). Trimming removed 3 bases from V and 1 base from J; junction bases left unmatched: 4.

This sequence joins TRBV18 and TRBJ2-3, with TRBD2 matching 10 bases. CDR1 and CDR2 (germline): KGHSH, LQKENI. After removal of 2 bases from V and 8 bases from J, the junction contained 10 bases not matched to a gene. This CDR3 region has 16 residues. CDR3 in DNA: TGTGCCAGCTCACCAGCACCGGGACTAGCGTACGGTACGCAGTATTTT. Translated, it gives CASSPAPGLAYGTQYF.

J is TRBJ2-1 and V is TRBV6-1; maybe TRBD1 (5 bases). Trimming shortened V by 0 bases and J by 6 bases, and 21 bases separated the two germline ends. Germline CDR1 MNHNS, CDR2 SASEGT. CDR3 length: 18 amino acids. Here the CDR3 DNA reads TGTGCCAGCAGTGAAGCGGGATTTTCAGGGCCACAATTCAATGAGCAGTTCTTC. It codes for CASSEAGFSGPQFNEQFF.

The CDR3 region has the DNA TGTGCCAGCAGAAAAACGGGGAACACTGAAGCTTTCTTT. Protein product: CASRKTGNTEAFF. The genes are TRBV6-5 and TRBJ1-1; no firm D call. Germline CDR1 is MNHEY and CDR2 is SVGAGI. CDR3 length: 13 amino acids. The V end was cut by 6 bases, the J end by 1 base, with 9 bases between.

The chain links TRBV13 to TRBJ1-2, with a weak D call TRBD1 (6 bases). The CDR3 runs 13 residues. Trimming pared 6 bases from V and 3 bases from J, leaving 11 bases between. CDR1 and CDR2 (germline): PRHDT, FYEKMQ (reference sequence). The CDR3 loop reads CASRYQGYYGYTF. Written as DNA, the CDR3 is TGTGCCAGCAGATATCAGGGGTACTATGGCTACACCTTC.

The J gene is TRBJ2-2, the V gene TRBV19, with 8 bases fitting TRBD2. The CDR3 sequence is 15 residues long. With 6 bases clipped from V and 1 base from J, the junction kept 4 bases outside the gene matches. Germline V gives CDR1 LNHDA, CDR2 SQIVND (reference sequence). The CDR3 spells CASRSGGGNTGELFF. In DNA, the CDR3 is TGTGCCAGTAGGTCGGGAGGGGGGAACACCGGGGAGCTGTTTTTT.

The chain carries TRBV28 and TRBJ2-7; TRBD1 matches at 7 bases. The germline CDR1 and CDR2 sequences are MDHEN and SYDVKM. The trim removed 5 bases at V and 5 bases at J, leaving 3 bases unmatched. CDR3 size: 12 residues. The CDR3 loop is CASSTQGHEQYF. The DNA for the CDR3 is TGTGCCAGCAGTACACAGGGGCACGAGCAGTACTTC.

The rearrangement links TRBV5-1 to TRBJ1-6; TRBD1 matches at 9 bases. Per the germline V gene, CDR1 is SGHRS and CDR2 is YFSETQ. There are 17 residues in the CDR3. V lost 2 bases to trimming and J lost 7 bases; unmatched junction nucleotides: 10. CDR3 protein: CASSLGEWDRVNSPLHF. DNA of the CDR3: TGCGCCAGCAGCTTAGGAGAGTGGGACAGGGTGAATTCACCCCTCCACTTT.

V is TRBV5-1 and J is TRBJ2-5, with 11 positions matching TRBD2. The junction had 5 bases not matched to a gene; V was cut back by 0 bases and J by 4 bases. Per germline, CDR1 SGHRS and CDR2 YFSETQ. The CDR3 totals 16 residues. The CDR3 reads CASSLASGRFGETQYF. The CDR3 region has the DNA TGCGCCAGCAGCTTGGCTAGCGGGAGGTTCGGAGAGACCCAGTACTTC. Combining the CDR3 with reference TRBV5-1 and TRBJ2-5 gives the whole variable domain KAGVTQTPRYLIKTRGQQVTLSCSPISGHRSVSWYQQTPGQGLQFLFEYFSETQRNKGNFPGRFSGRQFSNSRSEMNVSTLELGDSALYLCASSLASGRFGETQYFGPGTRLLVL.